These 9 T cell receptor beta chains share one sample of origin, sequenced in a study of CD8+ T cells in alopecia areata listed by TCRdb under 2018. The time point label for this specimen denotes: baseline before oral tofacitinib. Library construction relied on the immunoSEQ multiplex PCR assay. For TCR sequencing, RNA was extracted from every sample and reverse transcribed into cDNA to serve as template. Not all clones reach the TCRdb copy of this immuneACCESS table, which keeps in-frame sequences only. Checked studies attribute under half of the gap to unresolved V genes and leave the rest unexplained. Within this sample are about 180,000 clones, with 50% to 70% of them counted one time only. The ten most abundant clones make up 14% to 15% of the sample. This specimen consisted of CD4+ T cells sorted from blood, obtained at week 0. The receptors derive from a human donor with alopecia areata.

This clone was recorded a few times. The chain employs TRBV15 and TRBJ2-7, with D unclear. V lost 0 bases and J lost 5, with 17 bases in between. The germline CDR1 and CDR2 sequences are LNHNV and YYDKDF (reference sequence). The CDR3 sequence is 16 residues long. The CDR3 nucleotides read TGTGCCACCAGCAGAGATATCGCCAACGCCGGAGACGAGCAGTACTTC. Protein sequence: CATSRDIANAGDEQYF.

CDR3 nucleotides: TGTGCCTGGAGCGTTCTATTGGGAAACACCATATATTTT. This encodes CAWSVLLGNTIYF. The chain combines TRBV30 with TRBJ1-3; D uncertain. Trimming took off 3 bases at V and 4 bases at J, with 10 bases between the two ends. CDR1 is GTSNPN and CDR2 is SVGIG in the germline V gene (reference sequence). This CDR3 is 13 amino acids long.

This clone has more than one count but fewer than ten. The chain carries TRBV4-2 and TRBJ1-5, with 9 bases fitting TRBD1. The CDR3 loop spans 16 amino acids. Germline V gene data show CDR1 as LGHNA and CDR2 as YNFKEQ. J gave up 6 bases and V 0 bases, and 6 bases lay outside the gene matches. The CDR3: CASSQDRQGVLQPQHF. The DNA of the CDR3 is TGTGCCAGCAGCCAAGATCGACAGGGGGTGCTTCAGCCCCAGCATTTT.

This chain links TRBV25-1 with TRBJ1-6, with 7 bases identical to TRBD1. The germline V gene encodes CDR1 MGHDK and CDR2 SYGVNS. The CDR3 spans 16 residues. The V and J ends lost 6 bases and 0 bases, in that order; junction bases with no gene match: 5. The CDR3 DNA follows: TGTGCCAGCAGCCCAAGGACAGGCTCCTATAATTCACCCCTCCACTTT. It yields the protein CASSPRTGSYNSPLHF.

The chain uses TRBV15 and TRBJ2-5; D is ambiguous. This CDR3 contains 12 residues. CDR1 LNHNV and CDR2 YYDKDF come from the germline V gene (reference sequence). V gave up 0 bases and J gave up 7 bases, with 6 bases separating them. The CDR3 region has the DNA TGTGCCACCAGCAGAGATGGGGTGACCCAGTACTTC. Its protein product is CATSRDGVTQYF.

The chain recombines TRBV5-1 with TRBJ2-1; D not resolved. Germline CDR1 reads SGHRS; CDR2 reads YFSETQ. The V and J ends lost 0 bases and 0 bases respectively, with 7 bases between them. The CDR3 is 15 residues long. CDR3 residues: CASSLGVVSYNEQFF. Here the CDR3 DNA reads TGCGCCAGCAGCTTGGGCGTGGTCTCCTACAATGAGCAGTTCTTC. Full variable domain (outside the CDR3, taken from reference TRBV5-1 and TRBJ2-1): KAGVTQTPRYLIKTRGQQVTLSCSPISGHRSVSWYQQTPGQGLQFLFEYFSETQRNKGNFPGRFSGRQFSNSRSEMNVSTLELGDSALYLCASSLGVVSYNEQFFGPGTRLTVL.

The chain couples TRBV29-1 to TRBJ2-7; D perhaps matches TRBD1 (6 bases). The V gene lost 1 base and the J gene lost 7 bases, with 14 bases spanning the gap. Germline-derived CDR1 and CDR2 are SQVTM and ANQGSEA. This CDR3 region has 13 residues. As DNA, the CDR3 is TGCAGCGTTGAAGCGGCCAACAGGGAGGAGCAGTACTTC. As protein: CSVEAANREEQYF.

This chain links TRBV30 with TRBJ1-6; TRBD1 aligns across 7 bases. In germline, CDR1 is GTSNPN, CDR2 SVGIG (reference sequence). This CDR3 is built from 15 residues. V trimming: 3 bases; J trimming: 7 bases; junction bases outside the gene matches: 9. The CDR3 is CAWRTPTGRNSPLHF. The CDR3 region has the DNA TGTGCCTGGAGGACCCCGACAGGGAGGAATTCACCCCTCCACTTT.

A few counts support this clone. The J gene is TRBJ2-5, the V gene TRBV7-9; D possibly matches TRBD1 or TRBD2 (5 bases each). Trimming shortened V by 4 bases and J by 3 bases, and 15 bases separated the two germline ends. CDR1 and CDR2 from the germline V gene are SEHNR and FQNEAQ (reference sequence). The CDR3 is 15 amino acids. DNA for the CDR3: TGTGCCAGCAGCTCTATCGGGACGGTGGAAGAGACCCAGTACTTC. This gives the protein CASSSIGTVEETQYF.